Listed below are T cell receptor beta chains from one sample, sequenced in a study of T cell changes during pregnancy in multiple sclerosis. TCRdb's copy holds only in-frame clones and misses some; the assay was immunoSEQ multiplex PCR. There are tens of thousands of clones in the sample; 90% to 95% occur only once, and more than 4% lies in the top ten. Sample: peripheral blood, taken in the first trimester of pregnancy. The source is a female donor in good health, enrolled as a control in a pregnancy study. Each CDR3 is given with its conserved first and last residue. The D gene is left open where the match is weak. Rows may omit the clone size; those that give it use once, few, many or a size class.

V	D	J	length	size	CDR3	DNA
TRBV21-1	NA	TRBJ1-5	15	NA	CASRVTPSGNQPQHF	TGTGCCAGCAGAGTAACCCCATCGGGTAATCAGCCCCAGCATTTT
TRBV5-1	TRBD1	TRBJ2-7	14	NA	CASSLRQGNYEQYF	TGCGCCAGCAGCCTTCGACAGGGGAACTACGAGCAGTACTTC
TRBV7-9	NA	TRBJ1-3	11	NA	CASSLTDTIYF	TGTGCCAGCAGCTTAACAGACACCATATATTTT
TRBV9	NA	TRBJ2-4	17	NA	CASSVVGDWGSKNIQYF	TGTGCCAGCAGCGTAGTTGGGGACTGGGGGTCCAAAAACATTCAGTACTTC
TRBV7-8	NA	TRBJ1-1	15	once	CASSWDISVNTEAFF	TGTGCCAGCAGCTGGGACATTTCCGTTAACACTGAAGCTTTCTTT
TRBV5-5	TRBD2	TRBJ2-7	15	few	CASSLSLLAGHEQYF	TGTGCCAGCAGCTTGTCCCTCCTAGCGGGACACGAGCAGTACTTC
TRBV10-3	TRBD1	TRBJ1-2	15	NA	CAISVTGGVHYGYTF	TGTGCCATCAGCGTAACAGGGGGCGTACACTATGGCTACACCTTC
TRBV19	NA	TRBJ2-7	16	NA	CASSWMSGTPAREQYF	TGTGCCAGTAGTTGGATGTCCGGGACACCCGCGAGGGAGCAGTACTTC
TRBV20-1	NA	TRBJ2-1	11	NA	CSAYRGSEQFF	TGCAGTGCGTATAGGGGGTCTGAGCAGTTCTTC
TRBV5-1	TRBD1	TRBJ1-6	15	NA	CASSQGQGANSPLHF	TGCGCCAGCAGCCAAGGACAGGGCGCGAATTCACCCCTCCACTTT
TRBV5-1	TRBD1	TRBJ1-2	15	NA	CASSNRQGAGNGYTF	TGCGCCAGCAGCAACCGACAGGGGGCGGGAAATGGCTACACCTTC
TRBV12-5	NA	TRBJ2-7	15	NA	CASGLVLGSTYEQYF	TGTGCTAGTGGTTTGGTACTGGGCAGCACCTACGAGCAGTACTTC
TRBV2	TRBD2	TRBJ2-2	15	NA	CASSGLGPNTGELFF	TGTGCCAGCAGCGGACTAGGGCCGAACACCGGGGAGCTGTTTTTT
TRBV7-6	NA	TRBJ2-1	17	NA	CASSPGPGLESYNEQFF	TGTGCCAGCAGCCCTGGACCGGGACTCGAATCCTACAATGAGCAGTTCTTC
TRBV12-1	NA	TRBJ2-2	15	NA	CASSPLKRERRELFF	TGTGCCAGCAGCCCACTCAAGCGGGAGCGGAGGGAGCTGTTTTTT
TRBV6-1	TRBD2	TRBJ2-7	12	NA	CATPPGGYEQYF	TGTGCCACCCCCCCGGGAGGTTACGAGCAGTACTTC
TRBV4-3	TRBD1	TRBJ2-5	18	NA	CASSQDKGGGQGMETQYF	TGCGCCAGCAGCCAAGATAAGGGAGGGGGACAGGGTATGGAGACCCAGTACTTC
TRBV4-2	TRBD2	TRBJ2-7	16	NA	CASSRATSGRGYEQYF	TGTGCCAGCAGCCGGGCGACTAGCGGGAGGGGCTACGAGCAGTACTTC
TRBV25-1	TRBD1	TRBJ1-1	16	NA	CASSGYRGVRDTEAFF	TGTGCCAGCAGTGGGTACAGGGGAGTGAGGGACACTGAAGCTTTCTTT
TRBV19	NA	TRBJ1-3	15	NA	CASSISRKEGNTIYF	TGTGCCAGTAGTATAAGCAGGAAAGAAGGAAACACCATATATTTT
TRBV6-5	NA	TRBJ2-3	15	NA	CASSSRGRGTDTQYF	TGTGCCAGCAGCTCGCGGGGAAGGGGCACAGATACGCAGTATTTT
TRBV6-1	TRBD1	TRBJ2-7	14	few	CASSRGQGRYEQYF	TGTGCCAGCAGTCGGGGACAGGGGAGATACGAGCAGTACTTC
TRBV5-4	TRBD1	TRBJ2-2	17	NA	CASRNNRGSGVGGELFF	TGTGCCAGCAGAAATAACAGGGGCTCAGGGGTTGGCGGGGAGCTGTTTTTT
TRBV7-8	NA	TRBJ2-1	16	NA	CASSDGTLGTYNEQFF	TGTGCCAGCAGTGACGGGACTCTAGGAACCTACAATGAGCAGTTCTTC
TRBV11-3	NA	TRBJ1-3	16	NA	CASSLSPGGVGNTIYF	TGTGCCAGCAGCCTCTCTCCAGGAGGTGTAGGAAACACCATATATTTT